These 21 T cell receptor beta chains came from one sample sequenced in a study of blood T cell repertoires in COVID-19 (dated by TCRdb to about 2020). The method behind the library was the immunoSEQ multiplex PCR assay. TCRdb carries this immuneACCESS record with in-frame sequences only. Its versions omit some clonotypes, under half of them owing to an unresolved V gene in the studies checked, with the rest unexplained. In this sample the table shows 75,000 to 100,000 clones, 81% of which occur a single time. 4.4% of the sample is in the top ten clones. Material: peripheral blood. The receptors shown here come from a man aged 55 to 70 with acute or convalescent COVID-19.

The chain uses TRBV5-5 and TRBJ1-6, with D possibly TRBD1 on 5 matching bases. Deletions cut 3 bases from V and 4 bases from J, with 11 bases between. This CDR3 has 15 residues. CDR1 is SGHKS, CDR2 YYEKEE, per germline (reference sequence). The CDR3 DNA reads as TGTGCCAGCAGCTCATCCGGGGGATATAATTCACCCCTCCACTTT. Translated: CASSSSGGYNSPLHF. Using reference TRBV5-5 and TRBJ1-6 for the parts outside the CDR3, the full variable domain is DAGVTQSPTHLIKTRGQQVTLRCSPISGHKSVSWYQQVLGQGPQFIFQYYEKEERGRGNFPDRFSARQFPNYSSELNVNALLLGDSALYLCASSSSGGYNSPLHFGNGTRLTVT.

The rearrangement joins TRBV5-1 to TRBJ2-4, with TRBD1 matching over 7 bases. This CDR3 region has 15 residues. V lost 4 bases and J lost 0; bases outside the gene matches: 4. Looked up from germline, CDR1 is SGHRS and CDR2 is YFSETQ. For the CDR3, the DNA is TGCGCCAGCAGCGGGGACAGCCCAGCCAAAAACATTCAGTACTTC. Translated: CASSGDSPAKNIQYF.

The CDR3 DNA is TGTGCCAGCAGCTTTAGGACAGGGAGTAATGAGCAGTTCTTC. Translated: CASSFRTGSNEQFF. The chain recombines TRBV5-5 with TRBJ2-1; TRBD1 matches 8 bases. V shed 2 bases and J 7 bases; nucleotides not matched to a gene: 5. CDR1 SGHKS and CDR2 YYEKEE come from the germline V gene (reference sequence). CDR3 length equals 14 residues.

This sequence joins TRBV5-1 and TRBJ1-4; D unresolved. The CDR3 contains 16 residues. V was shortened by 1 base and J by 6 bases, with 16 bases between the two germline ends. Germline V gene sequence: CDR1 SGHRS, CDR2 YFSETQ. The CDR3 loop reads CASSLHGFRVDEKLFF. The CDR3 DNA is TGCGCCAGCAGCTTGCACGGGTTCAGAGTCGATGAAAAACTGTTTTTT.

The V call is TRBV6-5, the J call TRBJ1-2; D is perhaps TRBD1 (6 bases). Trimming cost V 0 bases and J 6 bases, with 11 bases left between them. This CDR3 is 14 amino acids long. The V gene's germline CDR1 is MNHEY and CDR2 SVGAGI. The CDR3 sequence: CASSYSAGADGYTF. The CDR3 DNA follows: TGTGCCAGCAGTTACTCAGCGGGGGCCGATGGCTACACCTTC.

The chain employs TRBV14 and TRBJ1-2; D is perhaps TRBD1 (6 bases). The germline V gene encodes CDR1 SGHDN and CDR2 FVKESK. V was shortened by 2 bases and J by 0 bases, with 10 bases between the two germline ends. The CDR3 totals 15 residues. In DNA form, the CDR3 reads TGTGCCAGCAGCCAATTTTCAGGGGCTAACTATGGCTACACCTTC. Its translation is CASSQFSGANYGYTF. The full variable domain, its missing parts supplied by reference TRBV14 and TRBJ1-2, is EAGVTQFPSHSVIEKGQTVTLRCDPISGHDNLYWYRRVMGKEIKFLLHFVKESKQDESGMPNNRFLAERTGGTYSTLKVQPAELEDSGVYFCASSQFSGANYGYTFGSGTRLTVV.

The chain is built from TRBV6-5 and TRBJ2-3; 8 bases line up with TRBD1. Germline V gene lookup returns CDR1 MNHEY and CDR2 SVGAGI. CDR3 length equals 15 residues. J lost 4 bases, V lost 1 base, and 4 bases had no gene match. CDR3: CASSYLAGGADTQYF. In DNA form, the CDR3 reads TGTGCCAGCAGTTACTTGGCAGGGGGCGCAGATACGCAGTATTTT.

The J gene is TRBJ2-1, the V gene TRBV5-1; D is unclear. Germline CDR1 is SGHRS and CDR2 is YFSETQ. V lost 6 bases, J lost 2 bases, and 12 bases lay in between. This CDR3 is built from 14 residues. CDR3 nucleotide sequence: TGCGCCAGCACCGTAGCCGGAACCTACAATGAGCAGTTCTTC. Protein product: CASTVAGTYNEQFF.

The chain employs TRBV4-3 and TRBJ1-5; D remains unclear. CDR1 LGHNA and CDR2 YSLEER come from the germline V gene. Trimming took off 4 bases at V and 15 bases at J, with 19 bases between the two ends. This CDR3 has 13 residues. The CDR3: CASSPRIGVMLHF. For the CDR3, the DNA is TGCGCCAGCAGCCCTAGGATCGGGGTAATGTTGCATTTT.

V is TRBV4-3 and J is TRBJ1-2; 12 bases are shared with TRBD1. The ends lost 0 bases at V and 7 bases at J; junction bases unmatched: 9. Germline assignment: CDR1 LGHNA and CDR2 YSLEER. The CDR3 loop spans 17 amino acids. DNA of the CDR3: TGCGCCAGCAGCCAAGATCTGGGACAGGGGGCCAAAGGTGGCTACACCTTC. Amino acid sequence: CASSQDLGQGAKGGYTF.

The J gene is TRBJ2-5, the V gene TRBV27; 8 bases are shared with TRBD1. The CDR3 contains 14 residues. The V gene end was trimmed by 5 bases and the J gene end by 4 bases; junction bases not matched to a gene: 6. Germline CDR1 reads MNHEY; CDR2 reads SMNVEV (reference sequence). The CDR3 coding sequence is TGTGCCAGCAGTATCAGGGGGCGCGGAGAGACCCAGTACTTC. Amino acids: CASSIRGRGETQYF.

The chain recombines TRBV6-2 or TRBV6-3 with TRBJ1-6, with 8 bases aligning to TRBD1. The junction had 9 bases not matched to a gene; V was cut back by 5 bases and J by 9 bases. CDR3 size: 15 residues. Germline V gives CDR1 MNHEY, CDR2 SVGEGT. CDR3 bases: TGTGCCAGCAGTGCTATCAGGGGGCAAGGTTCACCCCTCCACTTT. Translated: CASSAIRGQGSPLHF.

This clone was detected once. This chain uses TRBV10-3 with TRBJ2-2; 7 bases match TRBD2. CDR3 length equals 16 residues. Looked up from germline, CDR1 is ENHRY and CDR2 is SYGVKD. V was pared by 5 bases and J by 3 bases, with 9 bases of the junction left unmatched. CDR3 sequence reads: CAISRTGEGHTGELFF. Written as DNA, the CDR3 is TGTGCCATCAGTAGGACGGGGGAGGGCCACACCGGGGAGCTGTTTTTT.

This clone appeared a single time. The rearrangement links TRBV27 to TRBJ2-5; 10 bases match TRBD1. CDR3 size: 17 residues. CDR1 MNHEY and CDR2 SMNVEV come from the germline V gene (reference sequence). V was clipped by 5 bases and J by 1 base; unmatched bases: 10. CDR3 in DNA: TGTGCCAGCAGTGCAATCCGGGACAGGGGACCCCAAGAGACCCAGTACTTC. Translation gives CASSAIRDRGPQETQYF.

This clone has a single count. The chain couples TRBV15 to TRBJ2-3, with D perhaps matching TRBD2 (6 bases). Germline lookup yields CDR1 LNHNV and CDR2 YYDKDF (reference sequence). Between the trimmed V and J ends, which lost 0 bases and 2 bases, there was a span of 15 bases. This CDR3 has 17 residues. The CDR3 protein is CATSRDIGGVSTDTQYF. CDR3 in DNA: TGTGCCACCAGCAGAGATATCGGCGGGGTATCCACAGATACGCAGTATTTT.

V is TRBV12-5 and J is TRBJ2-2, with 12 bases fitting TRBD2. Trimming cost V 1 base and J 5 bases; bases outside gene matches: 5. The CDR3 spans 17 residues. Per the germline V gene, CDR1 is LGHNT and CDR2 is FRNRAP. The chain's CDR3 is CASGLAPGLAGTGELFF. For the CDR3, the DNA is TGTGCTAGTGGTTTGGCCCCAGGACTAGCGGGGACCGGGGAGCTGTTTTTT.

The chain employs TRBV6-6 and TRBJ1-6; D gene unclear. CDR1 is MNHNY, CDR2 SVGAGI, per germline (reference sequence). V was cut by 5 bases and J by 2 bases, with 16 bases left in between. The CDR3 has 17 amino acids. The CDR3 loop is CASSPFESETYNSPLHF. The DNA for the CDR3 is TGTGCCAGCAGTCCATTTGAATCGGAGACCTATAATTCACCCCTCCACTTT.

The rearrangement joins TRBV6-5 to TRBJ2-7, with TRBD2 identical over 12 bases. The CDR3 runs to 15 residues. Germline assignment: CDR1 MNHEY and CDR2 SVGAGI. V shed 6 bases, J shed 4 bases, and the junction held 7 bases outside the gene matches. Here the CDR3 DNA reads TGTGCCAGCAGGCGCCAGACTAGCGGGAGTTACGAGCAGTACTTC. This sequence encodes CASRRQTSGSYEQYF.

The CDR3 is CASSLRPLAGEGEQFF. The CDR3 coding sequence is TGCGCCAGCAGCTTGCGGCCGCTAGCGGGAGAGGGTGAGCAGTTCTTC. The chain recombines TRBV5-1 with TRBJ2-1; 10 nucleotides agree with TRBD2. CDR1 is SGHRS, CDR2 YFSETQ, per germline. V lost 1 base to trimming and J lost 9 bases; unmatched junction nucleotides: 10. CDR3 length: 16 amino acids. Variable domain in full (rest from reference TRBV5-1 and TRBJ2-1): KAGVTQTPRYLIKTRGQQVTLSCSPISGHRSVSWYQQTPGQGLQFLFEYFSETQRNKGNFPGRFSGRQFSNSRSEMNVSTLELGDSALYLCASSLRPLAGEGEQFFGPGTRLTVL.

The chain has TRBV9 and TRBJ2-3; D is perhaps TRBD2 (6 bases). Deletions cut 0 bases from V and 5 bases from J, with 19 bases between. Germline V gene data show CDR1 as SGDLS and CDR2 as YYNGEE. This CDR3 has 17 amino acids. The CDR3 here is CASSVGGYGGFGDTQYF. The CDR3 DNA is TGTGCCAGCAGCGTAGGAGGGTACGGGGGATTTGGAGATACGCAGTATTTT. The entire variable domain, with the rest obtained from reference TRBV9 and TRBJ2-3, is as follows: DSGVTQTPKHLITATGQRVTLRCSPRSGDLSVYWYQQSLDQGLQFLIQYYNGEERAKGNILERFSAQQFPDLHSELNLSSLELGDSALYFCASSVGGYGGFGDTQYFGPGTRLTVL.

V and J are TRBV27 and TRBJ2-7, with TRBD1 as a possible D gene (6 bases). V shed 2 bases and J shed 6 bases, with 11 bases lying between them. The CDR3 runs 13 residues. The germline V gene has CDR1 MNHEY and CDR2 SMNVEV (reference sequence). In DNA, the CDR3 is TGTGCCAGCAGTTTACTCAGGGGTGGCGAGCAGTACTTC. It is translated as CASSLLRGGEQYF.